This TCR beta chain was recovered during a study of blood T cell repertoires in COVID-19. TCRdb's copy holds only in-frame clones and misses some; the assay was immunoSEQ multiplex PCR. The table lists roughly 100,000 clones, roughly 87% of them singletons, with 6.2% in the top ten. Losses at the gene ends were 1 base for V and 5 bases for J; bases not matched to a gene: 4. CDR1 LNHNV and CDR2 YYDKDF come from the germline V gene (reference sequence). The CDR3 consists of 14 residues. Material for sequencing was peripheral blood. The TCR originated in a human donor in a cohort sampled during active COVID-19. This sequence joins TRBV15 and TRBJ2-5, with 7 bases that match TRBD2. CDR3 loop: CATSRGGGLETQYF. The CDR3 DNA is TGTGCCACCAGCAGAGGCGGGGGTTTGGAGACCCAGTACTTC.